These T cell receptor beta chains were read from a single sample in a study of blood T cell repertoires in COVID-19. Repertoires were generated with immunoSEQ multiplex PCR, while TCRdb's copy carries only in-frame clones and drops some. Of fewer than 400,000 clones in the sample, roughly 89% are singletons; the top ten hold around 9%. The sequencing sample was made of PBMCs or T cells enriched from blood (not recorded which). The receptors shown here come from a woman in her late teens or twenties who had recovered from COVID-19. CDR3s include the opening cysteine and the closing phenylalanine or tryptophan. Fields, in order: D gene, J gene, CDR3 length, V gene, clone size, CDR3 protein, CDR3 DNA. D genes are given only for firm matches. Not all rows give a size; the values are once, few, many and, for expanded clones, a class.

>.|TRBJ2-5|16|TRBV18|.
CASSPRTGGGKETQYF
TGTGCCAGCTCACCACGGACAGGTGGGGGGAAAGAGACCCAGTACTTC
>.|TRBJ2-7|18|TRBV4-3|.
CASSQDRIGGTPNYEQYF
TGCGCCAGCAGCCAAGATCGAATTGGCGGGACCCCGAACTACGAGCAGTACTTC
>TRBD2|TRBJ2-2|17|TRBV7-2|.
CASSLVPAGMNTGELFF
TGTGCCAGCAGCTTAGTGCCAGCGGGAATGAACACCGGGGAGCTGTTTTTT
>.|TRBJ2-3|16|TRBV7-6|.
CASSMRRGSSTDTQYF
TGTGCCAGCAGCATGAGACGGGGGAGTAGCACAGATACGCAGTATTTT
>.|TRBJ1-3|14|TRBV27|.
CASSLGGFGNTIYF
TGTGCCAGCAGTTTGGGGGGGTTTGGAAACACCATATATTTT
>.|TRBJ1-2|14|TRBV5-6|once
CASSVGLRDYGYTF
TGTGCCAGCAGCGTGGGCCTGAGGGACTATGGCTACACCTTC
>TRBD1|TRBJ1-1|15|TRBV5-6|few
CASSVGQPMNTEAFF
TGTGCCAGCAGCGTGGGACAGCCAATGAACACTGAAGCTTTCTTT
>TRBD1|TRBJ1-3|15|TRBV6-5|.
CASSHGTDKGNTIYF
TGTGCCAGCAGTCATGGGACAGACAAAGGAAACACCATATATTTT
>.|TRBJ2-2|18|TRBV4-3|.
CASSPLGGAGLDTGELFF
TGCGCCAGCAGCCCCTTAGGGGGCGCGGGGCTGGACACCGGGGAGCTGTTTTTT
>TRBD1|TRBJ2-7|11|TRBV30|once
CAWRDRELQYF
TGTGCCTGGAGGGACAGGGAGCTTCAGTACTTC
>.|TRBJ1-6|14|TRBV7-3|.
CASLSDSLIPPLHF
TGTGCCAGCCTCTCGGACAGCCTCATCCCTCCCCTCCACTTT
>TRBD1|TRBJ1-2|16|TRBV28|.
CASSGGTATFPYGYTF
TGTGCCAGCAGTGGGGGGACAGCTACTTTCCCCTATGGCTACACCTTC
>.|TRBJ2-2|14|TRBV7-2|.
CASSLVRVTGELFF
TGTGCCAGCAGCTTAGTCAGGGTAACCGGGGAGCTGTTTTTT
>TRBD1|TRBJ1-5|16|TRBV19|few
CASSVTGTGTNQPQHF
TGTGCCAGTAGTGTGACCGGGACAGGCACTAATCAGCCCCAGCATTTT
>.|TRBJ1-3|18|TRBV4-2|.
CASSQDRERTSSGNTIYF
TGTGCCAGCAGCCAAGATCGGGAGAGAACTAGCTCTGGAAACACCATATATTTT
>.|TRBJ2-1|13|TRBV7-2|.
CASSGGPWDEQFF
TGTGCCAGCAGCGGAGGGCCTTGGGATGAGCAGTTCTTC
>TRBD1|TRBJ2-1|16|TRBV3-1/TRBV3-2|.
CASSQVPGQGVNEQFF
TGTGCCAGCAGCCAAGTCCCGGGACAGGGGGTAAATGAGCAGTTCTTC
>.|TRBJ1-2|16|TRBV6-6|.
CASSLVTGSANYGYTF
TGTGCCAGCAGTCTCGTCACGGGGTCGGCTAACTATGGCTACACCTTC
>TRBD2|TRBJ2-1|15|TRBV19|.
CASSIVSGRGDEQFF
TGTGCCAGTAGTATAGTTAGCGGGAGGGGTGATGAGCAGTTCTTC
>.|TRBJ1-4|17|TRBV28|.
CASSLDRFGATNEKLFF
TGTGCCAGCAGTTTAGACAGGTTCGGTGCGACTAATGAAAAACTGTTTTTT
>.|TRBJ1-4|13|TRBV29-1|.
CSVGRGGNEKLFF
TGCAGCGTTGGGAGGGGAGGTAATGAAAAACTGTTTTTT
>.|TRBJ2-7|14|TRBV28|few
CASSLAAPIYEQYF
TGTGCCAGCAGTTTGGCGGCCCCGATCTACGAGCAGTACTTC
>.|TRBJ2-7|12|TRBV6-2/TRBV6-3|.
CASSTANLKQYF
TGTGCCAGCAGTACCGCGAATCTCAAGCAGTACTTC
>TRBD1|TRBJ2-6|16|TRBV2|.
CASSPGQGRGRDVLTF
TGTGCCAGCAGCCCGGGACAGGGGAGGGGAAGGGACGTCCTGACTTTC
>TRBD1|TRBJ2-7|12|TRBV19|.
CASSTGGYEQYF
TGTGCCAGTAGTACAGGGGGCTACGAGCAGTACTTC
>.|TRBJ1-5|13|TRBV6-6|.
CASTARRVQPQHF
TGTGCCAGCACCGCCAGACGGGTCCAGCCCCAGCATTTT
>TRBD1|TRBJ2-7|16|TRBV10-3|.
CAISEQEGTGSYEQYF
TGTGCCATCAGTGAACAAGAGGGGACAGGGTCATACGAGCAGTACTTC
>TRBD2|TRBJ2-1|15|TRBV28|.
CASTSLAGSHNEQFF
TGTGCCAGCACATCGCTAGCGGGTAGCCACAATGAGCAGTTCTTC
>TRBD1|TRBJ1-4|13|TRBV28|once
CASSLWDRDELFF
TGTGCCAGCAGTTTATGGGACAGGGATGAACTGTTTTTT
>.|TRBJ2-1|15|TRBV16|.
CASSPAVGGFDEQFF
TGTGCCAGCAGCCCCGCTGTGGGGGGTTTTGATGAGCAGTTCTTC
>.|TRBJ2-5|15|TRBV7-3|.
CASSLGAGPQETQYF
TGTGCCAGCAGCTTAGGGGCGGGGCCCCAAGAGACCCAGTACTTC
>.|TRBJ1-1|14|TRBV7-2|.
CASSLGPENTEAFF
TGTGCCAGCAGCTTAGGGCCAGAGAACACTGAAGCTTTCTTT
>.|TRBJ2-1|14|TRBV27|.
CASRTGTQDNEQFF
TGTGCCAGCAGAACCGGGACTCAGGACAATGAGCAGTTCTTC
>.|TRBJ1-2|14|TRBV7-2|.
CASSPTWANYGYTF
TGTGCCAGCAGCCCCACCTGGGCGAACTATGGCTACACCTTC
>TRBD2|TRBJ2-2|17|TRBV19|.
CASSPELAGALLGELFF
TGTGCCAGTAGTCCAGAACTAGCGGGGGCGCTGTTGGGGGAGCTGTTTTTT
>TRBD1|TRBJ1-2|14|TRBV27|.
CASSSGTGGGRVTF
TGTGCCAGCAGTTCCGGGACAGGGGGCGGTAGGGTCACCTTC
>.|TRBJ2-1|18|TRBV18|.
CASSRIQVGGGLANEQFF
TGTGCCAGCTCCCGGATTCAAGTTGGCGGAGGACTCGCCAATGAGCAGTTCTTC
>.|TRBJ1-2|13|TRBV30|.
CAWSIAGTYGYTF
TGTGCCTGGAGTATTGCGGGGACCTATGGCTACACCTTC
>.|TRBJ1-1|11|TRBV20-1|.
CSARGLTEAFF
TGCAGTGCTAGAGGACTCACTGAAGCTTTCTTT
>TRBD1|TRBJ1-5|15|TRBV28|.
CASDNTGGQNQPQHF
TGTGCCAGTGACAATACAGGGGGTCAAAATCAGCCCCAGCATTTT
>TRBD2|TRBJ2-5|16|TRBV7-2|.
CASSLVPGLSQETQYF
TGTGCCAGCAGCTTAGTCCCGGGACTATCCCAAGAGACCCAGTACTTC
>.|TRBJ1-4|13|TRBV4-3|.
CASSRRTDEKLFF
TGCGCCAGCAGCCGACGGACAGATGAAAAACTGTTTTTT
>.|TRBJ2-7|15|TRBV4-3|once
CASSRQGGDAYEQYF
TGCGCCAGCAGCCGACAGGGAGGAGATGCCTACGAGCAGTACTTC
>.|TRBJ2-7|14|TRBV28|.
CASSFGGWGYEQYF
TGTGCCAGCAGTTTTGGGGGGTGGGGCTACGAGCAGTACTTC
>TRBD1|TRBJ1-2|18|TRBV4-3|.
CASSQALGGTGQLYGYTF
TGCGCCAGCAGCCAAGCCTTGGGGGGGACAGGTCAACTTTATGGCTACACCTTC
>TRBD1|TRBJ1-2|14|TRBV7-9|.
CASSSSGTEYGYTF
TGTGCCAGCAGCTCCTCCGGGACAGAATATGGCTACACCTTC
>TRBD2|TRBJ2-3|16|TRBV27|.
CASRPTSGHSTDTQYF
TGTGCCAGCAGGCCGACTAGCGGCCATAGCACAGATACGCAGTATTTT
>TRBD1|TRBJ1-1|15|TRBV7-9|.
CASSSRTGENTEAFF
TGTGCCAGCAGCTCTCGGACAGGGGAGAACACTGAAGCTTTCTTT
>.|TRBJ1-2|13|TRBV6-2/TRBV6-3|.
CASSYYGEGGYTF
TGTGCCAGCAGTTACTACGGGGAGGGAGGCTACACCTTC
>.|TRBJ2-1|16|TRBV3-1/TRBV3-2|.
CASSHPPGQGYNEQFF
TGTGCCAGCAGCCATCCTCCAGGGCAGGGCTACAATGAGCAGTTCTTC
>.|TRBJ1-2|15|TRBV6-5|.
CASSSPGGSHYGYTF
TGTGCCAGCAGTTCCCCGGGAGGAAGTCACTATGGCTACACCTTC
>.|TRBJ1-2|14|TRBV23-1|.
CASSQPRGVNGYTF
TGCGCCAGCAGTCAACCCAGGGGAGTCAATGGCTACACCTTC
>.|TRBJ2-7|13|TRBV27|.
CASSRDRTYEQYF
TGTGCCAGCAGTCGTGACAGAACCTACGAGCAGTACTTC
>.|TRBJ1-1|13|TRBV29-1|.
CSVEPQGNTEAFF
TGCAGCGTTGAACCCCAGGGTAACACTGAAGCTTTCTTT